A single sample gave rise to the 16 T cell receptor beta chains below, sequenced in a study of T cell responses to AZD1222 COVID-19 vaccine. Generated by immunoSEQ multiplex PCR, the TCRdb table keeps only in-frame clones and is missing some. The repertoire has 200,000 or so clones, 80% to 95% of them found once; the top ten carry roughly 0.99%. Here the sequenced sample was peripheral blood, taken 28 days after the second AZD1222 dose. These receptor sequences come from an adult who received the AZD1222 COVID-19 vaccine.

The chain couples TRBV5-4 to TRBJ1-6, with no clear D. Per germline, CDR1 SGHNT and CDR2 YYREEE (reference sequence). The V end was cut by 6 bases, the J end by 0 bases, with 7 bases between. The CDR3 totals 14 residues. CDR3 DNA: TGTGCCAGCACTCGAGACTCCTATAATTCACCCCTCCACTTT. Translation: CASTRDSYNSPLHF. The variable domain in full, completed from reference TRBV5-4 and TRBJ1-6, reads ETGVTQSPTHLIKTRGQQVTLRCSSQSGHNTVSWYQQALGQGPQFIFQYYREEENGRGNFPPRFSGLQFPNYSSELNVNALELDDSALYLCASTRDSYNSPLHFGNGTRLTVT.

CDR3 sequence reads: CASSPGGWQETYNEQFF. DNA of the CDR3: TGTGCCAGCAGCCCAGGAGGTTGGCAGGAGACCTACAATGAGCAGTTCTTC. The V and J genes are TRBV7-2 and TRBJ2-1, with a possible D match to TRBD2 (5 bases). Trimming took 5 bases from V and 2 from J, leaving 19 bases between them. CDR3 size: 17 residues. Per germline, CDR1 SGHTA and CDR2 FQGNSA.

The genes are TRBV3-1 (or the pseudogene TRBV3-2) and TRBJ2-1, with 12 bases lining up with TRBD2. CDR1 is LGHDT and CDR2 is YNNKEL in the germline V gene (reference sequence). The V segment lost 6 bases and the J segment 4 bases; nucleotides outside the gene matches: 10. CDR3 length: 17 amino acids. CDR3 bases: TGTGCCAGCAGTTACGCTCTAGCGGGGGGGCGTTACAATGAGCAGTTCTTC. Translated: CASSYALAGGRYNEQFF.

V is TRBV19 and J is TRBJ1-6, with unresolved D. Germline loops: CDR1 LNHDA, CDR2 SQIVND (reference sequence). CDR3 size: 15 residues. V was pared by 5 bases and J by 4 bases, with 12 bases between. CDR3 residues: CASSGTSAYNSPLHF. The CDR3 DNA follows: TGTGCCAGTAGTGGAACCTCAGCTTATAATTCACCCCTCCACTTT.

In regard to this clone: Other DNA sequences of this sample code for an identical CDR3. This chain's CDR3 is CASSYSTSMNTEAFF. Here the CDR3 DNA reads TGTGCCAGCAGTTACTCTACGTCGATGAACACTGAAGCTTTCTTT. The V call is TRBV6-5, the J call TRBJ1-1; D is undetermined. The V gene's germline CDR1 is MNHEY and CDR2 SVGAGI. With 0 bases removed from V and 0 bases from J, the gap between germline ends came to 8 bases. The CDR3 loop spans 15 amino acids.

This rearrangement joins TRBV7-9 to TRBJ1-5, with D perhaps matching TRBD1 (6 bases). Between the trimmed V and J ends, which lost 1 base and 5 bases, there was a span of 15 bases. The CDR3 runs to 16 residues. Germline V gives CDR1 SEHNR, CDR2 FQNEAQ (reference sequence). The CDR3 reads CASSLVTGHFDQPQHF. CDR3 nucleotides: TGTGCCAGCAGCTTAGTGACAGGACACTTTGATCAGCCCCAGCATTTT.

The V gene is TRBV19, the J gene TRBJ2-5; D is possibly TRBD1 or TRBD2 (5 bases each). This CDR3 is 15 amino acids long. Trimming pared 5 bases from V and 5 bases from J, leaving 18 bases between. Germline CDR1 and CDR2: LNHDA and SQIVND (reference sequence). DNA of the CDR3: TGTGCCAGTAGTTTCCGGACGGGGCTAGTGGAGACCCAGTACTTC. It specifies CASSFRTGLVETQYF.

The chain has TRBV28 and TRBJ2-2; no firm D call. V shed 7 bases and J shed 1 base, with 16 bases lying between them. CDR3 length equals 16 residues. The germline gives CDR1 MDHEN, CDR2 SYDVKM. For the CDR3, the DNA is TGTGCCAGCATTGACTTCCTCGTGCGGAACACCGGGGAGCTGTTTTTT. Its translation is CASIDFLVRNTGELFF.

DNA of the CDR3: TGTGCCAGCTCACCACCGACAGGGGGAATGATCGGGGAGACCCAGTACTTC. Translating it yields CASSPPTGGMIGETQYF. The V call is TRBV18, the J call TRBJ2-5; 9 nucleotides align to TRBD1. From germline, CDR1 is KGHSH and CDR2 LQKENI. The V gene end was trimmed by 0 bases and the J gene end by 5 bases; junction bases not matched to a gene: 10. This CDR3 spans 17 amino acids.

The chain carries TRBV28 and TRBJ2-1; D unresolved. The V end lost 2 bases, the J end lost 5 bases, and 7 bases lay between the germline ends. From germline, CDR1 is MDHEN and CDR2 SYDVKM. This CDR3 spans 13 amino acids. CDR3 bases: TGTGCCAGCAGTTTACCCTACGACAATGAGCAGTTCTTC. The encoded protein is CASSLPYDNEQFF.

This clone was observed a single time. The rearrangement joins TRBV3-1 (or the pseudogene TRBV3-2) to TRBJ1-3, with 7 nucleotides matching TRBD1. Losses at the gene ends were 6 bases for V and 5 bases for J; bases not matched to a gene: 7. The CDR3 sequence is 14 residues long. Germline CDR1 LGHDT, CDR2 YNNKEL (reference sequence). The CDR3 DNA reads as TGTGCCAGCAGACAGACAGGGACGAGAAACACCATATATTTT. Its translation is CASRQTGTRNTIYF.

This clone was recorded once. J is TRBJ2-4 and V is TRBV28; D call uncertain. CDR3 length equals 16 residues. Trimming stripped 10 bases from V and 0 bases from J, with 19 bases between. From germline, CDR1 is MDHEN and CDR2 SYDVKM. The CDR3 loop is CATAPAATLAKNIQYF. The CDR3 region has the DNA TGTGCCACTGCTCCGGCGGCGACCTTAGCCAAAAACATTCAGTACTTC.

The V call is TRBV7-2, the J call TRBJ1-4; D may be TRBD1 (5 bases). The V end was cut by 3 bases, the J end by 2 bases, with 13 bases between. Germline lookup yields CDR1 SGHTA and CDR2 FQGNSA. The CDR3 totals 16 residues. The DNA for the CDR3 is TGTGCCAGCAGCTTGACGGCAGGGCGGACTAATGAAAAACTGTTTTTT. It specifies CASSLTAGRTNEKLFF.

V usage is TRBV19 and J usage is TRBJ1-5; D gene unclear. Germline loops: CDR1 LNHDA, CDR2 SQIVND (reference sequence). The length of the CDR3 is 12 residues. Trimming cost V 5 bases and J 5 bases, with 7 bases left between them. CDR3 in amino acids: CASSENDQPQHF. The CDR3 nucleotides are TGTGCCAGTAGTGAAAACGATCAGCCCCAGCATTTT.

The chain recombines TRBV5-1 with TRBJ2-1; possibly TRBD1 for D (5 bases). V lost 4 bases, J lost 2 bases, and 13 bases lay in between. CDR3 size: 15 residues. Germline CDR1 reads SGHRS; CDR2 reads YFSETQ. The CDR3 sequence: CASSGHHYTYNEQFF. In DNA, the CDR3 is TGCGCCAGCAGCGGACACCATTATACCTACAATGAGCAGTTCTTC.

This clone was detected only a few times. This sequence joins TRBV30 and TRBJ2-5, with 12 bases matching TRBD2. Germline CDR1 and CDR2: GTSNPN and SVGIG (reference sequence). Trimming at V came to 0 bases and at J to 7 bases, leaving 6 bases not matched to a gene. The CDR3 is 15 residues long. The CDR3 nucleotides read TGTGCCTGGAGTGTACTAGCGGGGGGCCCGAGGACCCAGTACTTC. It is translated as CAWSVLAGGPRTQYF.